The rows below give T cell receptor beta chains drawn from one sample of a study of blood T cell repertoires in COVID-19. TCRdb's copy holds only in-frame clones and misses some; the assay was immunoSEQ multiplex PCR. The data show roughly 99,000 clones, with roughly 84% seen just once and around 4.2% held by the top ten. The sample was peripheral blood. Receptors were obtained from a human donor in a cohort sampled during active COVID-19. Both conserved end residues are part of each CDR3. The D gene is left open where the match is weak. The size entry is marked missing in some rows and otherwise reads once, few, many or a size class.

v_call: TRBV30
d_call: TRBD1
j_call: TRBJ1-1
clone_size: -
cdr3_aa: CAWSLQGASTEAFF
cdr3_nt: TGTGCCTGGAGTCTCCAGGGGGCGAGCACTGAAGCTTTCTTT

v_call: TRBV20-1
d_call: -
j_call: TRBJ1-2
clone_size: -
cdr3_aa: CSAPRAGGYTF
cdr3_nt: TGCAGTGCGCCAAGGGCGGGTGGCTACACCTTC

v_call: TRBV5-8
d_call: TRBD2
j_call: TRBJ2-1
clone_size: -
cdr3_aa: CASSRIAGGVHNEQFF
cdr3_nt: TGTGCCAGCAGCAGAATAGCGGGAGGGGTCCACAATGAGCAGTTCTTC

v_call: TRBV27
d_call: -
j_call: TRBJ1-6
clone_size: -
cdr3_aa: CASSSRSGGNSPLHF
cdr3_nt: TGTGCCAGCAGTTCACGGAGCGGGGGAAATTCACCCCTCCACTTT

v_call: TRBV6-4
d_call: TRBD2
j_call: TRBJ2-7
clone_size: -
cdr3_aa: CASSDILAGVHEQYF
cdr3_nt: TGTGCCAGCAGTGATATCCTAGCGGGAGTCCACGAGCAGTACTTC

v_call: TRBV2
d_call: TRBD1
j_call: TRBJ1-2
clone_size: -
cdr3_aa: CASSEGRQGLGYTF
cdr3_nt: TGTGCCAGCAGTGAAGGGAGACAGGGGCTTGGCTACACCTTC

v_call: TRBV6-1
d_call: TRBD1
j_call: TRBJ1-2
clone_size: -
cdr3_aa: CASKKDRGLFYGYTF
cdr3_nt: TGTGCCAGCAAGAAGGACAGGGGGCTCTTCTATGGCTACACCTTC

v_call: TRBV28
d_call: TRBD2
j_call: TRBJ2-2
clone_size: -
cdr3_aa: CASSLGVGYWSSGSENTGELFF
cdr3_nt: TGTGCCAGCAGTTTAGGAGTCGGGTATTGGTCTAGCGGGAGTGAGAACACCGGGGAGCTGTTTTTT

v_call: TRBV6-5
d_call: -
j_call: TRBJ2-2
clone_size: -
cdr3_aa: CASTAGPNTGELFF
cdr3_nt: TGTGCCAGCACTGCGGGGCCGAACACCGGGGAGCTGTTTTTT

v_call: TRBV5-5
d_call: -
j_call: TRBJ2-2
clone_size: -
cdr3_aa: CASSLGGAGDWELFF
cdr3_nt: TGTGCCAGCAGCTTGGGCGGCGCCGGAGATTGGGAGCTGTTTTTT

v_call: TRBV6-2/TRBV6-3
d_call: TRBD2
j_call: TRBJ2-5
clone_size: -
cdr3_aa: CASSYRTMRGRAGLSFTQYF
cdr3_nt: TGTGCCAGCAGTTACCGAACAATGCGCGGGAGGGCCGGTTTAAGTTTTACCCAGTACTTC

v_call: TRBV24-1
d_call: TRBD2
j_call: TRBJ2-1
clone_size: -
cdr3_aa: CATSDFRGAGGTSGRNAYNEQFF
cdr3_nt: TGTGCCACCAGTGATTTTCGTGGTGCCGGCGGGACTAGCGGGAGAAATGCCTACAATGAGCAGTTCTTC

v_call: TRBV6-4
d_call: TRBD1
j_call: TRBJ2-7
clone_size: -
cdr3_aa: CASSKTGGTDEQYF
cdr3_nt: TGTGCCAGCAGCAAGACAGGGGGCACCGACGAGCAGTACTTC

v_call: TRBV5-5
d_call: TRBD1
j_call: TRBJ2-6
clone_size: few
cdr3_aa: CASSLPTGAGANVLTF
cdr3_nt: TGTGCCAGCAGCTTGCCGACAGGGGCTGGGGCCAACGTCCTGACTTTC

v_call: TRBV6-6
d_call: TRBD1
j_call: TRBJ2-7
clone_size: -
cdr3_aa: CASSSTGTYEQYF
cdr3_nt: TGTGCCAGCAGTTCGACAGGGACCTACGAGCAGTACTTC

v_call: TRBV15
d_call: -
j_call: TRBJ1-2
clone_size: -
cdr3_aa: CATSRDPYGGGLEDYGYTF
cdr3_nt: TGTGCCACCAGCAGAGACCCATACGGGGGGGGGCTTGAAGACTATGGCTACACCTTC

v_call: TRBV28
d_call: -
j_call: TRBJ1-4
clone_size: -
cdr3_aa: CASSSPKGGLGEKLFF
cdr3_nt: TGTGCCAGCAGTTCGCCTAAGGGGGGGCTGGGTGAAAAACTGTTTTTT

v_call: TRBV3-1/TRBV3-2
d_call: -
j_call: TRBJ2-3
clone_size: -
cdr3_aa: CASSSRTGTDTQYF
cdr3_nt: TGTGCCAGCAGCTCCCGGACTGGCACAGATACGCAGTATTTT

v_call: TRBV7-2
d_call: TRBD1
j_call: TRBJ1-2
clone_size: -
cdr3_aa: CASSLGDSNYGYTF
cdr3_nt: TGTGCCAGCAGCTTAGGGGACAGCAACTATGGCTACACCTTC

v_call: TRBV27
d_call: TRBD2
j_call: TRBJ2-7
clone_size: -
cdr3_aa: CASSFRTSGTDEQYF
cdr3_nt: TGTGCCAGCAGTTTCCGGACTAGCGGGACGGACGAGCAGTACTTC

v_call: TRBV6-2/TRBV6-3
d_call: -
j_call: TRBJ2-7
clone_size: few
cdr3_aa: CASSPSSYEQYF
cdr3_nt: TGTGCCAGCAGCCCCAGCTCCTACGAGCAGTACTTC

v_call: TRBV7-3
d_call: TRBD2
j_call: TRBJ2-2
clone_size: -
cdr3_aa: CASSPGTSGSELFF
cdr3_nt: TGTGCCAGCAGCCCAGGGACTAGCGGGAGCGAGCTGTTTTTT

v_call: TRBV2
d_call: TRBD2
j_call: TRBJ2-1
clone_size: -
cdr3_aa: CASTGGDPYNEQFF
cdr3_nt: TGTGCCAGCACGGGGGGAGATCCCTACAATGAGCAGTTCTTC

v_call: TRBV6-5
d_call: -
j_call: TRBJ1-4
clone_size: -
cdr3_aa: CASSRQAGGEKLFF
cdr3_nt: TGTGCCAGCAGTAGACAGGCTGGGGGTGAAAAACTGTTTTTT

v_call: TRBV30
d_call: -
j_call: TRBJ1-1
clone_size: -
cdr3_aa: CAWSQGGLNTEAFF
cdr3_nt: TGTGCCTGGAGTCAGGGAGGGTTGAACACTGAAGCTTTCTTT

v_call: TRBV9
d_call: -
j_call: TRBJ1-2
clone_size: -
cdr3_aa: CASSVAVGQGALTF
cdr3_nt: -

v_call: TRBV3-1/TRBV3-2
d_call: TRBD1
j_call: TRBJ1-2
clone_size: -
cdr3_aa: CASSPADRGVTF
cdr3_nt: TGTGCCAGCAGCCCGGCCGACAGGGGGGTTACCTTC

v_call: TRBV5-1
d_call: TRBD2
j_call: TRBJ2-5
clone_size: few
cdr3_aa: CASVMSGGPEETQYF
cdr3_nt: TGCGCCAGTGTTATGTCGGGAGGGCCGGAAGAGACCCAGTACTTC

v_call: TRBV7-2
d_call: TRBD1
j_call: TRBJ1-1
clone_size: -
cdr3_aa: CASSSRTGYTEAFF
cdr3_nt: TGTGCCAGCAGCTCAAGGACAGGATACACTGAAGCTTTCTTT

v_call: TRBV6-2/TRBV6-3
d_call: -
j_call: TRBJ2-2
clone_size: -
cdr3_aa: CASSYRQGYTGELFF
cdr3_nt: TGTGCCAGCAGTTACAGGCAGGGTTACACCGGGGAGCTGTTTTTT

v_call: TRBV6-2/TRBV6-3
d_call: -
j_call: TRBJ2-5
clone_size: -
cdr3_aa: CASSASGKIETQYF
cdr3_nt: TGTGCCAGCAGTGCCAGCGGAAAAATCGAGACCCAGTACTTC

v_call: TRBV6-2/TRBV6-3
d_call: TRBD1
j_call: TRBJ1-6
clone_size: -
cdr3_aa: CASSDAGGQGASPLHF
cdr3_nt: TGTGCCAGCAGTGACGCTGGGGGGCAGGGGGCTTCACCCCTCCACTTT

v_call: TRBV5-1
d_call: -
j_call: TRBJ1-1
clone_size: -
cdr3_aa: CASSVLTLGEVTEAFF
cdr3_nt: TGCGCCAGCAGCGTGCTGACTCTGGGGGAGGTCACTGAAGCTTTCTTT

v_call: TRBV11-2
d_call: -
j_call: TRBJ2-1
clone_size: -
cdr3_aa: CASSSPRGFISVSYNEQFF
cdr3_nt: TGTGCCAGCAGCTCTCCTAGGGGGTTTATCTCTGTCTCCTACAATGAGCAGTTCTTC

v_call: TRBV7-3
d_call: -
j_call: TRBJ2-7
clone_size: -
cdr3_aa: CASSQGAGSYEQYF
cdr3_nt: TGTGCCAGCAGCCAAGGGGCAGGCTCCTACGAGCAGTACTTC

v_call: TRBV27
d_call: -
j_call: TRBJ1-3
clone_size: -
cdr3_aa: CASRSGTNSGNTIYF
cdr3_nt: TGTGCCAGCAGATCCGGGACAAACTCTGGAAACACCATATATTTT

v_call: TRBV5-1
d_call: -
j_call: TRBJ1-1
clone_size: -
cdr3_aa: CASSQGRSDTEAFF
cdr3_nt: TGCGCCAGCAGCCAGGGGCGGTCCGACACTGAAGCTTTCTTT

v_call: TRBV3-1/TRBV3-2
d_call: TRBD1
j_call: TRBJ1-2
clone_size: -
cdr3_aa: CASSAGTGYYGYTF
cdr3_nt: TGTGCCAGCAGTGCTGGGACAGGGTATTATGGCTACACCTTC

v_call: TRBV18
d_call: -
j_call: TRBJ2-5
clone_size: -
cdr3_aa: CASSPPLEGAWETQYF
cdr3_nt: TGTGCCAGCTCACCACCGTTGGAGGGGGCGTGGGAGACCCAGTACTTC

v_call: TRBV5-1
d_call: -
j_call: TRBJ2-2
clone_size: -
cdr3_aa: CASRLQAAVGELFF
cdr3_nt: TGCGCCAGCAGGTTACAGGCGGCCGTCGGGGAGCTGTTTTTT

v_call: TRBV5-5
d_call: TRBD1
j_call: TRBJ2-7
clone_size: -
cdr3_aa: CASSLDSGTALYEQYF
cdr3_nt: TGTGCCAGCAGCTTGGATTCCGGGACAGCCCTCTACGAGCAGTACTTC

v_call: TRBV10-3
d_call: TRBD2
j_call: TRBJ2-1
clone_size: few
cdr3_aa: CAISSGAGGSQDEQFF
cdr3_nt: TGTGCCATCAGTTCGGGGGCGGGAGGGTCTCAGGATGAGCAGTTCTTC

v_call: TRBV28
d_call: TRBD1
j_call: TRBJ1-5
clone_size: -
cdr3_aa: CASSPLWTGVRPQHF
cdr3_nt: TGTGCCAGCAGCCCCCTGTGGACAGGGGTCAGGCCCCAGCATTTT

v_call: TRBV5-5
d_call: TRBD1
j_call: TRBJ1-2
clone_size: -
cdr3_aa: CASSQGTGEILRSGYTF
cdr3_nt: TGTGCCAGCAGTCAGGGGACAGGGGAAATACTACGGAGTGGCTACACCTTC

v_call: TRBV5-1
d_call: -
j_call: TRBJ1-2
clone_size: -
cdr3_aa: CASSYEENYGYTF
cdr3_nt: TGCGCCAGCAGCTATGAGGAGAATTATGGCTACACCTTC

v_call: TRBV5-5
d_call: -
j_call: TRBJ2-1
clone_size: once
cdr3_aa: CASSYRQNNEQFF
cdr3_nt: TGTGCCAGCAGCTATAGACAGAACAATGAGCAGTTCTTC